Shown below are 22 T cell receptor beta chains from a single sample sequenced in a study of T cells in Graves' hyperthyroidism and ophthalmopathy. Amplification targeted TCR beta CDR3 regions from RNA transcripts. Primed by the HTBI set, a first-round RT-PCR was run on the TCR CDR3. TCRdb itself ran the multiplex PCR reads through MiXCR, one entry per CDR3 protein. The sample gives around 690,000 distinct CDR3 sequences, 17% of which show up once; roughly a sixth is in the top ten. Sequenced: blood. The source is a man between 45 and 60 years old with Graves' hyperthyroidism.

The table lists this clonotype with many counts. The CDR3 protein is CASTLTSGTYEQYF. DNA for the CDR3: TGTGCCAGCACCCTGACTAGCGGTACCTACGAGCAGTACTTC. This chain connects TRBV7-8 to TRBJ2-7; 9 bases agree with TRBD2. Trimming took 7 bases from V and 2 from J; bases not matched to a gene: 6. Germline values: CDR1 SGHVS, CDR2 FQNEAQ. The CDR3 has 14 amino acids.

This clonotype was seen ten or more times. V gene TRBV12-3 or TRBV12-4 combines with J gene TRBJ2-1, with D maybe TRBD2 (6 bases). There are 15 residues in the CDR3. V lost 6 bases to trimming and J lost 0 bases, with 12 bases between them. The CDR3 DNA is TGTGCCAGCAGCCTACTAGCAACCTCCTACAATGAGCAGTTCTTC. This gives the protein CASSLLATSYNEQFF.

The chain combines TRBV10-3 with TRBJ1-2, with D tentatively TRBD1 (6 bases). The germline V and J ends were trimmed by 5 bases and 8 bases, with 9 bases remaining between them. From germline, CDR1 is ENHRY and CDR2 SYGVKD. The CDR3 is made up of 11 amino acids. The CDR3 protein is CAISPGQGYTF. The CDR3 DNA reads TGTGCCATCAGTCCGGGACAAGGCTACACCTTC.

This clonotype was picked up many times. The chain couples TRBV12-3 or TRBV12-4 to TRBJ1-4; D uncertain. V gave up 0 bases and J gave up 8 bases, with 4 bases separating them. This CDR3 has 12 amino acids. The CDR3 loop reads CASSLAREKLFF. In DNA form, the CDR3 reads TGTGCCAGCAGTTTAGCTAGGGAAAAACTGTTTTTT.

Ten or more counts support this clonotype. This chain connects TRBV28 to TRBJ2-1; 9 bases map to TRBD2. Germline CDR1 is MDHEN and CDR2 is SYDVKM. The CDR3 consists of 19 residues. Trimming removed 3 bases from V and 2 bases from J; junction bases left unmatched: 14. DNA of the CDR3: TGTGCCAGCAGTTTTTACGGGGGGCTAGCGGGAATAGCCTACAATGAGCAGTTCTTC. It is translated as CASSFYGGLAGIAYNEQFF.

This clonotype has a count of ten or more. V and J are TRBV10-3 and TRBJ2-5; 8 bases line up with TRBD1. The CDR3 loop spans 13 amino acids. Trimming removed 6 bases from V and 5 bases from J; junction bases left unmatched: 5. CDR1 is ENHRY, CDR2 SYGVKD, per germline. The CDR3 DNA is TGTGCCATCAGCCCGACAGGGGTCGAGACCCAGTACTTC. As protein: CAISPTGVETQYF.

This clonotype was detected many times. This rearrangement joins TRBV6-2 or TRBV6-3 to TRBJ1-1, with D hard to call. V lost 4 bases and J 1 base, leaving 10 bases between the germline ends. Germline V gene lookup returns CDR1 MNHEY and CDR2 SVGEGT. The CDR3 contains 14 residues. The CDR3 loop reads CASSSMYGNTEAFF. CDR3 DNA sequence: TGTGCCAGCAGTTCTATGTACGGGAACACTGAAGCTTTCTTT.

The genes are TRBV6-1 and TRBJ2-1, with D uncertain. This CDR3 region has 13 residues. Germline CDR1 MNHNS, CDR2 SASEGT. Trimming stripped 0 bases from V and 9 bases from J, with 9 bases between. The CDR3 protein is CASSEAPGFEQFF. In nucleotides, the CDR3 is TGTGCCAGCAGTGAAGCGCCGGGCTTTGAGCAGTTCTTC.

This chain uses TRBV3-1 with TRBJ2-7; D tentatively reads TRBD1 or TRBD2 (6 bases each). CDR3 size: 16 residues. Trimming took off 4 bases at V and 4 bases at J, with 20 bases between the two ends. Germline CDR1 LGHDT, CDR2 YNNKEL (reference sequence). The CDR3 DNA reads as TGTGCCAGCAGCCCCCCGGCGGGGACAAGACGATACGAGCAGTACTTC. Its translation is CASSPPAGTRRYEQYF.

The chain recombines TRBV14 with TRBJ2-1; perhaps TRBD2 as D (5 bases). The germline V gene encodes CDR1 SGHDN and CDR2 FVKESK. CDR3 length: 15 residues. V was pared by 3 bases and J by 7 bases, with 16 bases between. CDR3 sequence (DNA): TGTGCCAGCAGCCAGGGTAGCGCCCGGCTTAATGAGCAGTTCTTC. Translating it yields CASSQGSARLNEQFF. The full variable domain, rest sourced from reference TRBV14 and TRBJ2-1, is EAGVTQFPSHSVIEKGQTVTLRCDPISGHDNLYWYRRVMGKEIKFLLHFVKESKQDESGMPNNRFLAERTGGTYSTLKVQPAELEDSGVYFCASSQGSARLNEQFFGPGTRLTVL.

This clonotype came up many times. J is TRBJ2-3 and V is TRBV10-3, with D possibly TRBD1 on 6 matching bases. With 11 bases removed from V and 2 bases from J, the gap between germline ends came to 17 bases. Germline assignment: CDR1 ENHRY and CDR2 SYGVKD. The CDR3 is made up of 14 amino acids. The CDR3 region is CASPGDTNTDTQYF. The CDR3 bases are TGTGCCTCCCCCGGGGACACCAACACAGATACGCAGTATTTT.

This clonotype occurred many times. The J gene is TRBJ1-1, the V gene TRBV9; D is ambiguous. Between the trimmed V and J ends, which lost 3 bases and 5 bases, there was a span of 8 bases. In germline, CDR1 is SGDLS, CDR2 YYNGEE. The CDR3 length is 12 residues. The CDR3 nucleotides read TGTGCCAGCAGCGCGACGGGGACTGAAGCTTTCTTT. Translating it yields CASSATGTEAFF.

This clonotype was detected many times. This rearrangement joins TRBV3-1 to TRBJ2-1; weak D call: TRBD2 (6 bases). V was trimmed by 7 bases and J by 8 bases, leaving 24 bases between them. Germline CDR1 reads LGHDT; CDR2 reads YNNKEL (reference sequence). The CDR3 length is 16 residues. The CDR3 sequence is CASTNPGAGRQHEQFF. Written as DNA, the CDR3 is TGTGCCAGCACCAACCCCGGCGCGGGGCGTCAGCATGAGCAGTTCTTC.

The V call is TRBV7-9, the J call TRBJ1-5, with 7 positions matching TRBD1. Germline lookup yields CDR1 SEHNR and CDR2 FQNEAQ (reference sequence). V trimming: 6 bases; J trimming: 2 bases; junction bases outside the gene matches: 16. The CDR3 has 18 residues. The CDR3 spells CASSLTGEGLRGNQPQHF. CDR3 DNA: TGTGCCAGCAGTCTCACAGGGGAGGGGCTGAGGGGCAATCAGCCCCAGCATTTT.

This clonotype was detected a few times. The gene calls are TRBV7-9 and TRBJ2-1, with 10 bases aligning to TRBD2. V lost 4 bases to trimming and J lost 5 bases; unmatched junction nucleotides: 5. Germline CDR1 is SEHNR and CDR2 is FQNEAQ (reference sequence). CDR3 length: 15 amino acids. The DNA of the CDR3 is TGTGCCAGCAGCTCGACTAGCGGGTTAAACAATGAGCAGTTCTTC. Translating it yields CASSSTSGLNNEQFF.

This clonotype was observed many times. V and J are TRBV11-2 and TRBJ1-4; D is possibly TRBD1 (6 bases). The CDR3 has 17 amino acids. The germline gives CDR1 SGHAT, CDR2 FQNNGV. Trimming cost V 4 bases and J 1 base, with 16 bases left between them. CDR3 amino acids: CASSSYQGNITNEKLFF. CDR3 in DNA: TGTGCCAGCAGCTCATACCAGGGGAACATAACTAATGAAAAACTGTTTTTT.

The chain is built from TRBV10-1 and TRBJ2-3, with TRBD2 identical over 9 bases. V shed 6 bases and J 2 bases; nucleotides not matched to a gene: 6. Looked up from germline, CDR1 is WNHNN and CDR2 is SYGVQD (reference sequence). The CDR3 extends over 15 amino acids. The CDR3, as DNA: TGCGCCAGCAGCGAGACTAGCGGAGACACAGATACGCAGTATTTT. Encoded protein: CASSETSGDTDTQYF.

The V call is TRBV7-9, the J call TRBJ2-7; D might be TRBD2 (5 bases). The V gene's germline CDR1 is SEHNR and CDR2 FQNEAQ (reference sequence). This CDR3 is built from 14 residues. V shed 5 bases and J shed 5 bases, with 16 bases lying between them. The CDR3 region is CASSDHGGANEQYF. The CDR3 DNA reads TGTGCCAGCAGCGACCATGGAGGAGCCAACGAGCAGTACTTC. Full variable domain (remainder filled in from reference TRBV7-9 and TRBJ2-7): DTGVSQNPRHKITKRGQNVTFRCDPISEHNRLYWYRQTLGQGPEFLTYFQNEAQLEKSRLLSDRFSAERPKGSFSTLEIQRTEQGDSAMYLCASSDHGGANEQYFGPGTRLTVT.

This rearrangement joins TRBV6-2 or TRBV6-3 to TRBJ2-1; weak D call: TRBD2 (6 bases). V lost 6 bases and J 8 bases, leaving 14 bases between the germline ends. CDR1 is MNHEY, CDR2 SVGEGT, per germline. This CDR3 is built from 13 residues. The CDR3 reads CASSYMTRHEQFF. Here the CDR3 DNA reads TGTGCCAGCAGCTACATGACTAGACATGAGCAGTTCTTC.

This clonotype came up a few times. CDR3 loop: CASSPTSGGSTDTQYF. The CDR3 nucleotides read TGTGCCAGCAGCCCGACTAGCGGAGGGAGCACAGATACGCAGTATTTT. This chain connects TRBV6-1 to TRBJ2-3; 9 nucleotides line up with TRBD2. The CDR3 is made up of 16 amino acids. CDR1 and CDR2 (germline): MNHNS, SASEGT. After removal of 6 bases from V and 0 bases from J, the junction contained 7 bases not matched to a gene.

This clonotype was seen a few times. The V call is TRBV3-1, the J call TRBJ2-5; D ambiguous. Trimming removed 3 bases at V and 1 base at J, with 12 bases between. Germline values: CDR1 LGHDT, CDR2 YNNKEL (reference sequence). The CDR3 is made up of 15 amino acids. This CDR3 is CASSHRLLSQETQYF. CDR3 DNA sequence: TGTGCCAGCAGCCATCGCCTTTTGTCCCAAGAGACCCAGTACTTC.

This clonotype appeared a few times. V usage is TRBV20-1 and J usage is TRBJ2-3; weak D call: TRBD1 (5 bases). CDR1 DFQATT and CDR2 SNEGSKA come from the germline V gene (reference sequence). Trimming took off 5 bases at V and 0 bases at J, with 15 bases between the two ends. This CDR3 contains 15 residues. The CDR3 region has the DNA TGCAGTGCTCCCAAGGGGCGATTTAGCACAGATACGCAGTATTTT. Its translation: CSAPKGRFSTDTQYF.